Below are 23 T cell receptor beta chains sequenced from a single sample in a study of PD-1 blockade in classical Hodgkin lymphoma. Measured with immunoSEQ multiplex PCR; TCRdb has only the in-frame clones, and not every one. This table has roughly 86,000 clones, 75% to 85% appearing once. Time point described: cycle 4 day 1 (C4D1), after 6 weeks of nivolumab. Each of the patients experienced relapse following autologous stem cell transplantation, and their brentuximab vedotin exposure differed. The source material was peripheral blood mononuclear cells (PBMCs), sampled before the fourth cycle of nivolumab. The receptors derive from a human donor with classical Hodgkin lymphoma.

This chain uses TRBV5-1 with TRBJ2-7; D perhaps matches TRBD1 (5 bases). Trimming stripped 5 bases from V and 1 base from J, with 19 bases between. This CDR3 region has 16 residues. Germline loops: CDR1 SGHRS, CDR2 YFSETQ. The CDR3, as DNA: TGCGCCAGCAGTAGGGCCGACAGAAGTCGTTCCTACGAGCAGTACTTC. This codes for CASSRADRSRSYEQYF. The full variable domain, completed using reference TRBV5-1 and TRBJ2-7, is KAGVTQTPRYLIKTRGQQVTLSCSPISGHRSVSWYQQTPGQGLQFLFEYFSETQRNKGNFPGRFSGRQFSNSRSEMNVSTLELGDSALYLCASSRADRSRSYEQYFGPGTRLTVT.

This chain connects TRBV5-1 to TRBJ2-6; TRBD1 aligns across 8 bases. V shed 3 bases, J shed 4 bases, and the junction held 3 bases outside the gene matches. The CDR3 runs to 15 residues. Germline assignment: CDR1 SGHRS and CDR2 YFSETQ. CDR3 coding DNA: TGCGCCAGCAGCTCGACAGGGGTAGGGGCCAACGTCCTGACTTTC. It specifies CASSSTGVGANVLTF.

The rearrangement links TRBV7-8 to TRBJ2-7; 7 bases are shared with TRBD2. Trimming cost V 0 bases and J 3 bases; bases outside gene matches: 14. Germline-derived CDR1 and CDR2 are SGHVS and FQNEAQ. The CDR3 runs 18 residues. The CDR3 DNA reads TGTGCCAGCAGCTTAGCGAGCATGGGGGGGTTTAGGATCTACGAGCAGTACTTC. Protein sequence: CASSLASMGGFRIYEQYF.

V gene TRBV6-5 combines with J gene TRBJ2-1; 10 positions match TRBD2. Losses at the gene ends were 6 bases for V and 0 bases for J; bases not matched to a gene: 2. CDR3 length: 15 residues. Germline-derived CDR1 and CDR2 are MNHEY and SVGAGI. CDR3 loop: CASRSSGSSYNEQFF. The CDR3 nucleotides read TGTGCCAGCAGATCTAGCGGGAGCTCCTACAATGAGCAGTTCTTC.

In its sample, this clone was seen a few times. The rearrangement joins TRBV21-1 to TRBJ1-1; the table's D call TRBD1 went unverified against the DNA. TRBV21-1 is a pseudogene segment. The CDR3 loop spans 15 amino acids. This chain's CDR3 is CASSEWTAMNTEAFF. The CDR3 DNA sequence: TGTGCCAGCAGCGAGTGGACAGCAATGAACACTGAAGCTTTCTTT.

This sequence joins TRBV7-8 and TRBJ2-5, with 10 bases aligning to TRBD1. With V trimmed by 6 bases and J by 1 base, 5 bases remained unmatched. The CDR3 runs 15 residues. The germline gives CDR1 SGHVS, CDR2 FQNEAQ. DNA of the CDR3: TGTGCCAGCAGGAGGGGGGACAGGGGCCAAGAGACCCAGTACTTC. Protein product: CASRRGDRGQETQYF.

The chain employs TRBV7-9 and TRBJ2-6; D not certain. The CDR3 spans 13 residues. Germline V gene data show CDR1 as SEHNR and CDR2 as FQNEAQ (reference sequence). V dropped 5 bases and J dropped 1 base, with 3 bases sitting between them. The CDR3, as DNA: TGTGCCAGCAGCAAGTCTGGGGCCAACGTCCTGACTTTC. Its protein product is CASSKSGANVLTF.

The chain uses TRBV19 and TRBJ2-2; a possible D gene is TRBD1 (5 bases). The V and J ends lost 4 bases and 1 base respectively, with 16 bases between them. Germline V gene data show CDR1 as LNHDA and CDR2 as SQIVND (reference sequence). The CDR3 runs 17 residues. The chain's CDR3 is CASSTLLTGKNTGELFF. The CDR3 bases are TGTGCCAGTAGTACTCTACTCACAGGAAAGAACACCGGGGAGCTGTTTTTT.

The chain couples TRBV28 to TRBJ2-3; TRBD1 or TRBD2 may be the D gene (5 bases each). Trimming removed 6 bases at V and 6 bases at J, with 13 bases between. Per the germline V gene, CDR1 is MDHEN and CDR2 is SYDVKM. There are 13 residues in the CDR3. Written as DNA, the CDR3 is TGTGCCAGCAGCGTGGGGTGGGGGGATACGCAGTATTTT. Its translation is CASSVGWGDTQYF.

The chain uses TRBV21-1 and TRBJ1-2. TRBV21-1 is labeled a pseudogene. The CDR3 is 16 residues long. Here the CDR3 reads CASSADHTTPNYGYTF. The CDR3 bases are TGTGCCAGCAGCGCCGACCACACCACCCCTAACTATGGCTACACCTTC.

Here the CDR3 reads CASSFGGTQYNEQFF. The DNA for the CDR3 is TGTGCCAGCAGCTTCGGGGGGACCCAATACAATGAGCAGTTCTTC. The rearrangement joins TRBV11-2 to TRBJ2-1; 7 bases align to TRBD2. Losses at the gene ends were 3 bases for V and 4 bases for J; bases not matched to a gene: 6. Germline V gene sequence: CDR1 SGHAT, CDR2 FQNNGV. CDR3 size: 15 residues.

For the CDR3, the DNA is TGTGCCAGCAGCGTCGGGGCAGGGCGAGAGACCCAGTACTTC. It is translated as CASSVGAGRETQYF. V and J are TRBV9 and TRBJ2-5, with D perhaps TRBD1 or TRBD2 (5 bases each). The V and J ends lost 2 bases and 4 bases respectively, with 12 bases between them. This CDR3 region has 14 residues. The V gene's germline CDR1 is SGDLS and CDR2 YYNGEE.

The V gene is TRBV7-9, the J gene TRBJ2-7; possible D gene TRBD2, 5 bases. Germline V gene sequence: CDR1 SEHNR, CDR2 FQNEAQ (reference sequence). V dropped 8 bases and J dropped 7 bases, with 12 bases sitting between them. The CDR3 runs 11 residues. The CDR3 loop reads CASRGPREQYF. The CDR3 DNA follows: TGTGCCAGCCGGGGTCCCCGGGAGCAGTACTTC.

The gene calls are TRBV11-3 and TRBJ2-2, with D possibly matching TRBD1 (6 bases). V lost 5 bases and J 6 bases, leaving 7 bases between the germline ends. Germline loops: CDR1 SGHNT, CDR2 YENEEA. The CDR3 has 12 amino acids. The CDR3 coding sequence is TGTGCCAGCAGCCCAGGGGCCGGGGAGCTGTTTTTT. Amino acids: CASSPGAGELFF.

The V and J genes are TRBV19 and TRBJ2-1; D is possibly TRBD1 (5 bases). Trimming stripped 5 bases from V and 4 bases from J, with 18 bases between. In germline, CDR1 is LNHDA, CDR2 SQIVND (reference sequence). The CDR3 contains 16 residues. The CDR3 loop is CASSSLRVTQYNEQFF. CDR3 bases: TGTGCCAGTAGTTCTCTCAGGGTGACCCAGTACAATGAGCAGTTCTTC.

The rearrangement joins TRBV9 to TRBJ2-7; no definite D call. The CDR3 spans 14 residues. Germline lookup yields CDR1 SGDLS and CDR2 YYNGEE. The V and J ends lost 0 bases and 0 bases respectively, with 7 bases between them. CDR3 region: CASSVGVVSYEQYF. CDR3 nucleotides: TGTGCCAGCAGCGTAGGGGTGGTCTCCTACGAGCAGTACTTC. The entire variable domain, with the rest obtained from reference TRBV9 and TRBJ2-7, is as follows: DSGVTQTPKHLITATGQRVTLRCSPRSGDLSVYWYQQSLDQGLQFLIQYYNGEERAKGNILERFSAQQFPDLHSELNLSSLELGDSALYFCASSVGVVSYEQYFGPGTRLTVT.

J is TRBJ2-1 and V is TRBV6-5, with 11 bases fitting TRBD2. V gave up 4 bases and J gave up 4 bases; unmatched junction bases: 6. Per the germline V gene, CDR1 is MNHEY and CDR2 is SVGAGI. CDR3 length: 16 amino acids. CDR3 region: CASSSEGLAVYNEQFF. CDR3 in DNA: TGTGCCAGCAGTTCCGAGGGACTAGCGGTTTACAATGAGCAGTTCTTC.

The chain carries TRBV10-3 and TRBJ1-1; TRBD1 is a possible D gene (5 bases). The CDR3 consists of 14 residues. The germline gives CDR1 ENHRY, CDR2 SYGVKD. V gave up 6 bases and J gave up 1 base, with 12 bases separating them. This CDR3 reads CAIRGHGQNTEAFF. CDR3 DNA sequence: TGTGCCATCAGGGGGCATGGACAGAACACTGAAGCTTTCTTT.

This chain connects TRBV10-3 to TRBJ1-1; perhaps TRBD1 as D (5 bases). CDR1 is ENHRY and CDR2 is SYGVKD in the germline V gene. V lost 8 bases and J lost 0, with 10 bases in between. CDR3 length: 13 residues. The CDR3 is CAIGKGLNTEAFF. DNA of the CDR3: TGTGCCATCGGTAAGGGACTGAACACTGAAGCTTTCTTT.

The chain combines TRBV5-1 with TRBJ2-1; D might be TRBD1 (6 bases). The CDR3 is 15 amino acids. V lost 2 bases to trimming and J lost 10 bases, with 19 bases between them. In germline, CDR1 is SGHRS, CDR2 YFSETQ. CDR3 nucleotides: TGCGCCAGCAGCTTCGTGGTAGGGGGTCGAAGGGAGCAGTTCTTC. Protein: CASSFVVGGRREQFF.

The J gene is TRBJ1-1, the V gene TRBV11-1, with D tentatively TRBD1 (5 bases). V was cut by 1 base and J by 5 bases, with 14 bases left in between. Germline CDR1 is SGHAT and CDR2 is FQDESV (reference sequence). CDR3 length: 15 amino acids. The CDR3 region is CASSLVTSGLTEAFF. The CDR3 DNA reads as TGTGCCAGCAGCTTAGTGACCTCAGGGTTGACTGAAGCTTTCTTT.

V gene TRBV6-6 combines with J gene TRBJ1-2, with a tentative D call TRBD1 (6 bases). This CDR3 contains 15 residues. The V gene's germline CDR1 is MNHNY and CDR2 SVGAGI (reference sequence). Trimming shortened V by 10 bases and J by 4 bases, and 22 bases separated the two germline ends. CDR3 coding DNA: TGTGCCACTTACCCACAGGGAGGCCTATTCTATGGCTACACCTTC. Translated, it gives CATYPQGGLFYGYTF.

The V call is TRBV15, the J call TRBJ2-7; D gene unclear. Trimming pared 1 base from V and 2 bases from J, leaving 12 bases between. CDR3 length: 15 residues. In germline, CDR1 is LNHNV, CDR2 YYDKDF (reference sequence). The DNA of the CDR3 is TGTGCCACCAGCAGAGGACCCAGCCCTCCCTACGAGCAGTACTTC. Amino acids: CATSRGPSPPYEQYF.